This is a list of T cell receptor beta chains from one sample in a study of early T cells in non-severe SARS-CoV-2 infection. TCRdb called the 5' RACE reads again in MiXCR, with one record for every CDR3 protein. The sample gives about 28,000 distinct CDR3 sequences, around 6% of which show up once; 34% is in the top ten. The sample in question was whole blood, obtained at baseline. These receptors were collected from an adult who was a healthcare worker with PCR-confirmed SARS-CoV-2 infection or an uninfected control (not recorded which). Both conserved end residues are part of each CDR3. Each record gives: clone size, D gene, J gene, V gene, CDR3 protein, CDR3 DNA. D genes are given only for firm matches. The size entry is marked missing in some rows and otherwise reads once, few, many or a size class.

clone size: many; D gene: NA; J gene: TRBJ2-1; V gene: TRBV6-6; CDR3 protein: CASSPRTDEQFF; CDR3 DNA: TGTGCCAGCAGCCCCCGGACGGATGAGCAGTTCTTC
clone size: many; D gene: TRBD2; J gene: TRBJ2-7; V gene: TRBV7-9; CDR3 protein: CASSSGTSGIIQQYF; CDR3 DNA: TGTGCCAGCAGCTCAGGGACTAGCGGGATCATCCAGCAGTACTTC
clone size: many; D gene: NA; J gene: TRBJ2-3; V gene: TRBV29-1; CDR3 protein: CSVSTTVGGMGDTQYF; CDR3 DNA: TGCAGCGTTAGTACCACCGTTGGGGGGATGGGAGATACGCAGTATTTT
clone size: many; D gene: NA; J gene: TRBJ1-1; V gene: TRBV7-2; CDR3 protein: CASSLEFITEAFF; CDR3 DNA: TGTGCCAGCAGCTTAGAATTTATCACTGAAGCTTTCTTT
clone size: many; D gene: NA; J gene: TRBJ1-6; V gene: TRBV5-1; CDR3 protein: CASRGVSYNSPLHF; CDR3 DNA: TGCGCCAGCAGAGGGGTGTCCTATAATTCACCCCTCCACTTT
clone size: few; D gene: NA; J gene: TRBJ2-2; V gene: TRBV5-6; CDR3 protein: CASSRGEYTGELFF; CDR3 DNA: TGTGCCAGCAGCAGGGGCGAATACACCGGGGAGCTGTTTTTT
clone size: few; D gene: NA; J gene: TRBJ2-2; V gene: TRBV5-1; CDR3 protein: CASSPMDPTGELFF; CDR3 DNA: TGCGCCAGCAGCCCAATGGACCCCACCGGGGAGCTGTTTTTT
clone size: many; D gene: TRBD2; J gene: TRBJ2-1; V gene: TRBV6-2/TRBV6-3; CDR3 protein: CASSLAGALNEQFF; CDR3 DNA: TGTGCCAGCAGTCTAGCGGGGGCTTTGAATGAGCAGTTCTTC
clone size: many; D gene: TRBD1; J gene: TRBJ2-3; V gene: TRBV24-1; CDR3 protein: CATSDSLGQGKGLTQYF; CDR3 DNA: TGTGCCACCAGTGATTCCTTGGGACAGGGCAAGGGCCTTACGCAGTATTTT
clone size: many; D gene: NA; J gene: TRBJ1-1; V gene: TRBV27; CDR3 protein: CASSSLSGNTEAFF; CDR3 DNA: TGTGCCAGCAGTTCCCTCAGTGGGAACACTGAAGCTTTCTTT
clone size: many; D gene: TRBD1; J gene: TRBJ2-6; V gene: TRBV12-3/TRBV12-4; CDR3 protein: CASSLGQGAYSGANVLTF; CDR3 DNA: TGTGCCAGCAGTTTGGGACAGGGGGCCTACTCTGGGGCCAACGTCCTGACTTTC
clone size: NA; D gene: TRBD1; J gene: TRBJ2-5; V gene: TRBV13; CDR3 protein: CASSLSVGDRGHETQYF; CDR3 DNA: TGTGCCAGCAGCTTATCCGTAGGAGACAGGGGGCACGAGACCCAGTACTTC
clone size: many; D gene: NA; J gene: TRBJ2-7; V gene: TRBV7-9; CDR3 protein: CASSVQGLPEEQYF; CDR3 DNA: TGTGCCAGCAGCGTACAGGGCCTCCCTGAGGAGCAGTACTTC
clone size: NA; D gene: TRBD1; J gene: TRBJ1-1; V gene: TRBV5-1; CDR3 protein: CASSLTGEGVTEAFF; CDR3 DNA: TGCGCCAGCAGCCTGACAGGGGAGGGGGTGACTGAAGCTTTCTTT
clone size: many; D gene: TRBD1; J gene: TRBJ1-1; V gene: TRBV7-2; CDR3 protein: CASSSQGAGTEAFF; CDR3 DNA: TGTGCCAGCAGCTCACAGGGGGCTGGAACTGAAGCTTTCTTT
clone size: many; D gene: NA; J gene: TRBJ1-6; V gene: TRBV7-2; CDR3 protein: CASRSVGETNSPLHF; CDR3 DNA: TGTGCCAGCAGGTCCGTTGGGGAAACAAATTCACCCCTCCACTTT
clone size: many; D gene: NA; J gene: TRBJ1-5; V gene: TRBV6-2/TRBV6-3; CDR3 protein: CASSPPELGPQHF; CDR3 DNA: TGTGCCAGCAGCCCCCCCGAGTTGGGGCCCCAGCATTTT
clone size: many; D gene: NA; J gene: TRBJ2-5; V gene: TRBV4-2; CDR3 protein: CASSHQQGWAQETQYF; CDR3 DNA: TGTGCCAGCAGCCACCAGCAGGGATGGGCACAAGAGACCCAGTACTTC
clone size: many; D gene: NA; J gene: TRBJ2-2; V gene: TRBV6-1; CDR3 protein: CASSETGELFF; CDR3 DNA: TGTGCCAGCAGTGAAACCGGGGAGCTGTTTTTT
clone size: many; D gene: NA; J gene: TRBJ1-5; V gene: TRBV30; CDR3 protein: CAWSGQYDQPQHF; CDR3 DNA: TGTGCCTGGAGTGGACAGTACGATCAGCCCCAGCATTTT
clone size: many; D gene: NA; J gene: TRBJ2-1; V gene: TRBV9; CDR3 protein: CASSPQLETSYNEQFF; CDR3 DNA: TGTGCCAGCAGCCCCCAACTCGAGACGTCCTACAATGAGCAGTTCTTC
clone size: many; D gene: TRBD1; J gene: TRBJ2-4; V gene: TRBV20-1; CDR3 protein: CSATTGKNIQYF; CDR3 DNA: TGCAGTGCTACGACAGGGAAAAACATTCAGTACTTC
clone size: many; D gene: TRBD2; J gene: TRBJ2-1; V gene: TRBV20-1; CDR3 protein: CSARSPLREVYNEQFF; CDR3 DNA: TGCAGTGCTAGAAGCCCGCTTCGGGAGGTGTACAATGAGCAGTTCTTC
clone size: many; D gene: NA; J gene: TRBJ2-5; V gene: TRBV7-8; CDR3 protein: CASNQGPGANQETQYF; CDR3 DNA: TGTGCCAGCAACCAGGGACCGGGAGCCAATCAAGAGACCCAGTACTTC
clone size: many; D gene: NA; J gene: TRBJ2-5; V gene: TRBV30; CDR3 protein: CAWTDSGSRETQYF; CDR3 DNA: TGTGCCTGGACGGATTCAGGGAGTAGGGAGACCCAGTACTTC
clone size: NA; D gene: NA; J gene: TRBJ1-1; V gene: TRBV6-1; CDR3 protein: CASKQGDKNTEAFF; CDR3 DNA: TGTGCCAGCAAGCAAGGGGACAAGAACACTGAAGCTTTCTTT
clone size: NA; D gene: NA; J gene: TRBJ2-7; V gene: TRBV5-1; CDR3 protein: CASKDSQLREQYF; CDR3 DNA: TGCGCCAGCAAGGACAGCCAGTTAAGGGAGCAGTACTTC
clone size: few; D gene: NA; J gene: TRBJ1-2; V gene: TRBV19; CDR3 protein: CASSTNPPGRYTF; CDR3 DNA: TGTGCCAGTAGCACGAACCCCCCGGGACGTTACACCTTC
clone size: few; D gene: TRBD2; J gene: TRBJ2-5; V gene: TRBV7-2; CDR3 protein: CASSLQAGAETQYF; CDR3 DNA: TGTGCCAGCAGCCTACAAGCGGGAGCGGAGACCCAGTACTTC
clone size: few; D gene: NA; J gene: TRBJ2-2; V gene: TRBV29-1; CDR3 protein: CSACRGQANTGELFF; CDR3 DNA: TGCAGCGCTTGTAGGGGACAAGCGAACACCGGGGAGCTGTTTTTT
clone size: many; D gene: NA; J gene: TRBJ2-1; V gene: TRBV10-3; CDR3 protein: CAISDGTSRYNEQFF; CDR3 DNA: TGTGCCATCAGTGACGGGACGTCCAGGTACAATGAGCAGTTCTTC
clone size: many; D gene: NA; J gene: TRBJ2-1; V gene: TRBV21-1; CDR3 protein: CASSKVSGRQENNEQFF; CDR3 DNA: TGTGCCAGCAGCAAAGTATCAGGGAGGCAGGAAAACAATGAGCAGTTCTTC
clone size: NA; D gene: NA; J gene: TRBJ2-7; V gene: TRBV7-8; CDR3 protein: CASSTFGVPYEQYF; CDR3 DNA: TGTGCCAGCAGTACTTTCGGGGTCCCCTACGAGCAGTACTTC
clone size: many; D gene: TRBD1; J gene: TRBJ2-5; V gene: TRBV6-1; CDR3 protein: CASSGGQGRQETQYF; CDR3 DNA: TGTGCCAGCAGTGGTGGACAGGGGCGTCAAGAGACCCAGTACTTC
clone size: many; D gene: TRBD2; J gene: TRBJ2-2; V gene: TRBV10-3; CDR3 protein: CAISAFPAGENTGELFF; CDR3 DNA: TGTGCCATCAGTGCTTTCCCGGCGGGAGAGAACACCGGGGAGCTGTTTTTT
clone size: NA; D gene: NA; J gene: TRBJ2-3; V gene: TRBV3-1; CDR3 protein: CASSHSTSTQYF; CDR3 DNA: TGTGCCAGCAGCCATTCAACTAGTACGCAGTATTTT
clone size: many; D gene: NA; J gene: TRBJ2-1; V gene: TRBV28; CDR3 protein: CASSFNEQFF; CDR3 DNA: TGTGCCAGCAGTTTTAATGAGCAGTTCTTC
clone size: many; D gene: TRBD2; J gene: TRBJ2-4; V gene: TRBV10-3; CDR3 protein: CAISGTSGRVNIQYF; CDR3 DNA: TGTGCCATCAGTGGGACTAGCGGGAGGGTGAACATTCAGTACTTC
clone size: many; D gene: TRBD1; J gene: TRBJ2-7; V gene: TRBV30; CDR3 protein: CAWSASGTGRYEQYF; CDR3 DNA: TGTGCCTGGAGTGCTTCCGGGACAGGGAGATACGAGCAGTACTTC
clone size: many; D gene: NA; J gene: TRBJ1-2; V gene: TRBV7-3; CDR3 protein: CASSEGGGTLANYGYTF; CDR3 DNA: TGTGCCAGCAGCGAGGGTGGTGGGACACTTGCTAACTATGGCTACACCTTC
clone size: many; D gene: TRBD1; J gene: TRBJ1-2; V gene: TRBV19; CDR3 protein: CASKGRGENGYTF; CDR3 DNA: TGTGCCAGTAAGGGCAGGGGGGAGAATGGCTACACCTTC
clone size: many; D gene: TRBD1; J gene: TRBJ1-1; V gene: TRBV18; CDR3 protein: CASSRQGGLNTEAFF; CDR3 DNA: TGTGCCAGCTCCCGACAGGGGGGATTGAACACTGAAGCTTTCTTT
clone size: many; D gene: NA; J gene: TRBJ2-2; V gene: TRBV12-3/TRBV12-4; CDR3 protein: CASSLLTDTGELFF; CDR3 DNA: TGTGCCAGCAGTTTATTGACAGACACCGGGGAGCTGTTTTTT
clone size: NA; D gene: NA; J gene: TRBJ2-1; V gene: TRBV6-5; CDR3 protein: CASSYSLGSPYNEQFF; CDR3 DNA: TGTGCCAGCAGTTACTCGCTGGGCTCCCCTTACAATGAGCAGTTCTTC
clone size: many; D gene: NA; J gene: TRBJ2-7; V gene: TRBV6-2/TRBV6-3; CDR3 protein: CASSYPSTEQYF; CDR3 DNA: TGTGCCAGCAGTTACCCCTCCACTGAGCAGTACTTC